Presented here are 30 T cell receptor beta chains from one specimen sequenced in a study of OX40 agonist ivuxolimab in advanced cancers. Measured with immunoSEQ multiplex PCR; TCRdb has only the in-frame clones, and not every one. The data hold about 69,000 clones, with 80% to 95% observed a single time. This material consisted of CD4+ or CD8+ T cells sorted from blood, taken in a trial of the OX40 agonist ivuxolimab. The source is an adult with an advanced solid tumor such as melanoma, head and neck, liver or kidney cancer.

The chain has TRBV6-6 and TRBJ1-2; no firm D call. The CDR3 has 12 residues. CDR1 and CDR2 (germline): MNHNY, SVGAGI (reference sequence). Trimming stripped 7 bases from V and 1 base from J, with 7 bases between. The CDR3 DNA follows: TGTGCCAGCACGGACGATAACTATGGCTACACCTTC. Its protein product is CASTDDNYGYTF.

This clone occurred once. This chain links TRBV10-3 with TRBJ1-5; TRBD1 might be the D (6 bases). In germline, CDR1 is ENHRY, CDR2 SYGVKD. The CDR3 has 14 amino acids. The V gene lost 2 bases and the J gene lost 9 bases, with 14 bases spanning the gap. The CDR3 region is CAISERQVRTPQHF. The CDR3 DNA reads TGTGCCATCAGTGAGAGACAGGTGCGCACGCCCCAGCATTTT.

The rearrangement links TRBV6-1 to TRBJ1-3; the D is unclear. The CDR3 runs to 15 residues. V was pared by 0 bases and J by 5 bases, with 11 bases between. Germline CDR1 and CDR2: MNHNS and SASEGT. CDR3 nucleotides: TGTGCCAGCAGTGAAGCGGGCAGCTTCCGAAACACCATATATTTT. Translating it yields CASSEAGSFRNTIYF.

This clone was counted once. The V call is TRBV5-1, the J call TRBJ2-5; TRBD2 agrees at 14 bases. There are 18 residues in the CDR3. V trimming: 1 base; J trimming: 3 bases; junction bases outside the gene matches: 8. Germline lookup yields CDR1 SGHRS and CDR2 YFSETQ. CDR3 residues: CASSLLTSGRAREETQYF. Written as DNA, the CDR3 is TGCGCCAGCAGCTTGTTGACTAGCGGGAGGGCCCGAGAAGAGACCCAGTACTTC. Full variable domain (missing parts from reference TRBV5-1 and TRBJ2-5): KAGVTQTPRYLIKTRGQQVTLSCSPISGHRSVSWYQQTPGQGLQFLFEYFSETQRNKGNFPGRFSGRQFSNSRSEMNVSTLELGDSALYLCASSLLTSGRAREETQYFGPGTRLLVL.

This clone was detected only once. J is TRBJ2-3 and V is TRBV15; 13 bases fit TRBD2. The CDR3 is made up of 16 amino acids. The V gene's germline CDR1 is LNHNV and CDR2 YYDKDF (reference sequence). Germline trimming cut 0 bases from V and 3 bases from J; bases unmatched to any gene: 0. In DNA form, the CDR3 reads TGTGCCACCAGCAGAGAGGGACTAGCGGGGACAGATACGCAGTATTTT. Translation: CATSREGLAGTDTQYF.

The chain recombines TRBV5-1 with TRBJ2-3; 10 nucleotides line up with TRBD1. The CDR3 totals 16 residues. The germline V gene has CDR1 SGHRS and CDR2 YFSETQ. The junction had 4 bases not matched to a gene; V was cut back by 1 base and J by 2 bases. CDR3 amino acids: CASSLWDRGSTDTQYF. As DNA, the CDR3 is TGCGCCAGCAGCTTGTGGGACAGGGGTTCCACAGATACGCAGTATTTT.

The chain has TRBV30 and TRBJ1-2; D ambiguous. Germline V gives CDR1 GTSNPN, CDR2 SVGIG (reference sequence). Trimming left V 2 bases short and J 8 bases short, with 9 bases between. This CDR3 has 11 residues. The CDR3 DNA follows: TGTGCCTGGAGTCTGAAGTCGGGCTACACCTTC. Translation: CAWSLKSGYTF.

The chain links TRBV2 to TRBJ1-1, with a weak D call TRBD1 (5 bases). The CDR3 has 15 residues. The V and J ends lost 7 bases and 2 bases respectively, with 17 bases between them. In germline, CDR1 is SNHLY, CDR2 FYNNEI. DNA for the CDR3: TGTGCCAGCACCTCCTTGGGGCAGGGCAACACTGAAGCTTTCTTT. Its protein is CASTSLGQGNTEAFF. The complete variable domain, with remaining parts taken from reference TRBV2 and TRBJ1-1, reads EPEVTQTPSHQVTQMGQEVILRCVPISNHLYFYWYRQILGQKVEFLVSFYNNEISEKSEIFDDQFSVERPDGSNFTLKIRSTKLEDSAMYFCASTSLGQGNTEAFFGQGTRLTVV.

The chain uses TRBV5-1 and TRBJ2-7, with 9 positions matching TRBD1. With 5 bases clipped from V and 9 bases from J, the junction kept 9 bases outside the gene matches. The CDR3 runs to 13 residues. The germline V gene has CDR1 SGHRS and CDR2 YFSETQ. The CDR3 DNA is TGCGCCAGCAGTGACGGACAGGGGAACGGGCAGTACTTC. It codes for CASSDGQGNGQYF.

The chain combines TRBV7-9 with TRBJ2-1; D is unresolved. The CDR3 is 11 amino acids. Germline V gene data show CDR1 as SEHNR and CDR2 as FQNEAQ (reference sequence). Deletions cut 1 base from V and 8 bases from J, with 3 bases between. CDR3 region: CASSLEDEQFF. The CDR3 region has the DNA TGTGCCAGCAGCTTAGAGGATGAGCAGTTCTTC.

V usage is TRBV21-1 and J usage is TRBJ1-2; the table's D call, TRBD1, was not checked against the DNA. TRBV21-1 corresponds to a pseudogene. The CDR3 length is 19 residues. The CDR3 bases are TGTGCCAGCAGCAAAAGGCCTAATTCGGTCCCGGGGACAGGGGATGGCTACACCTTC. This sequence encodes CASSKRPNSVPGTGDGYTF.

This rearrangement joins TRBV19 to TRBJ2-1; D remains unclear. The CDR3 is 12 amino acids. Deletions cut 4 bases from V and 5 bases from J, with 6 bases between. From germline, CDR1 is LNHDA and CDR2 SQIVND (reference sequence). CDR3 in DNA: TGTGCCAGTAGTAGGGTCGACAATGAGCAGTTCTTC. Its translation: CASSRVDNEQFF.

The chain employs TRBV27 and TRBJ1-3; D is ambiguous. The CDR3 spans 15 residues. Germline CDR1 reads MNHEY; CDR2 reads SMNVEV (reference sequence). V shed 6 bases and J shed 1 base, with 13 bases lying between them. The CDR3 protein is CASRNGIQSGNTIYF. DNA for the CDR3: TGTGCCAGCAGAAACGGGATTCAATCTGGAAACACCATATATTTT.

The V gene is TRBV25-1, the J gene TRBJ2-3, with D possibly being TRBD2 (5 bases). This CDR3 contains 14 residues. CDR1 MGHDK and CDR2 SYGVNS come from the germline V gene. V was pared by 7 bases and J by 0 bases, with 11 bases between. The CDR3 sequence is CASTPRASTDTQYF. CDR3 DNA: TGTGCCAGCACCCCGCGGGCTAGCACAGATACGCAGTATTTT.

The chain has TRBV21-1 and TRBJ2-5. TRBV21-1 is a pseudogene. This CDR3 comprises 11 residues. The CDR3 DNA reads TGTGCCAGCAGTAAGGACGGAAAGCGGTACTTC. This sequence encodes CASSKDGKRYF.

The V and J genes are TRBV7-6 and TRBJ2-7, with D possibly TRBD1 on 6 matching bases. From germline, CDR1 is SGHVS and CDR2 FNYEAQ. This CDR3 is built from 18 residues. V gave up 5 bases and J gave up 2 bases, with 25 bases separating them. The CDR3 nucleotides read TGTGCCAGCAGCCTGATCCCCCCCCGGGACACCCCGCCCTACGAGCAGTACTTC. Translating gives CASSLIPPRDTPPYEQYF.

The genes are TRBV7-9 and TRBJ1-5; no firm D call. Germline values: CDR1 SEHNR, CDR2 FQNEAQ (reference sequence). The CDR3 spans 14 residues. Trimming took off 5 bases at V and 0 bases at J, with 8 bases between the two ends. The CDR3 region is CASSQQYSNQPQHF. The CDR3 region has the DNA TGTGCCAGCAGCCAACAGTATAGCAATCAGCCCCAGCATTTT.

The rearrangement uses TRBV20-1 and TRBJ2-1; no definite D call. The CDR3 is made up of 10 amino acids. Germline loops: CDR1 DFQATT, CDR2 SNEGSKA (reference sequence). V was pared by 4 bases and J by 7 bases, with 5 bases between. For the CDR3, the DNA is TGCAGTGCTATGACGAATGAGCAGTTCTTC. Translated, it gives CSAMTNEQFF.

The CDR3 DNA sequence: TGTGCCAGCCAAAGCGGGAGGGGTTACAATGAGCAGTTCTTC. Its translation: CASQSGRGYNEQFF. The rearrangement links TRBV28 to TRBJ2-1; 10 bases fit TRBD2. The germline CDR1 and CDR2 sequences are MDHEN and SYDVKM. The CDR3 consists of 14 residues. With V trimmed by 8 bases and J by 4 bases, 5 bases remained unmatched.

The chain uses TRBV19 and TRBJ2-1; D unclear. V was trimmed by 3 bases and J by 15 bases, leaving 18 bases between them. The germline gives CDR1 LNHDA, CDR2 SQIVND (reference sequence). The CDR3 has 13 amino acids. CDR3 sequence: CASSMLREVSLFF. The CDR3 region has the DNA TGTGCCAGTAGTATGTTGCGTGAGGTTTCTCTGTTCTTC.

This chain links TRBV5-6 with TRBJ2-3, with 12 nucleotides matching TRBD2. In germline, CDR1 is SGHDT, CDR2 YYEEEE. The CDR3 runs to 16 residues. Losses at the gene ends were 4 bases for V and 6 bases for J; bases not matched to a gene: 9. The CDR3 here is CASSLRTSGIVDTQYF. DNA for the CDR3: TGTGCCAGCAGCCTAAGGACTAGCGGGATCGTGGATACGCAGTATTTT.

This rearrangement joins TRBV19 to TRBJ2-2; D could derive from TRBD1 or TRBD2 (6 bases each). The length of the CDR3 is 17 residues. V was pared by 3 bases and J by 4 bases, with 18 bases between. The germline CDR1 and CDR2 sequences are LNHDA and SQIVND (reference sequence). In DNA form, the CDR3 reads TGTGCCAGTAGTATTCACTTTGGGGGGCCAACCACCGGGGAGCTGTTTTTT. Translation: CASSIHFGGPTTGELFF.

This chain connects TRBV7-9 to TRBJ2-7, with TRBD1 as a possible D gene (6 bases). The CDR3 covers 15 residues. Germline V gene data show CDR1 as SEHNR and CDR2 as FQNEAQ (reference sequence). V lost 5 bases to trimming and J lost 0 bases, with 14 bases between them. The CDR3 nucleotides read TGTGCCAGCAGCCCCGACAGGAATTTCTCCTACGAGCAGTACTTC. Its translation: CASSPDRNFSYEQYF.

The rearrangement joins TRBV28 to TRBJ1-5; 9 nucleotides match TRBD1. V lost 6 bases and J lost 0; bases outside the gene matches: 9. The CDR3 has 17 amino acids. Germline CDR1 is MDHEN and CDR2 is SYDVKM. CDR3 nucleotide sequence: TGTGCCAGCAGCCAACCGGCGGGACAGGGTAGCAATCAGCCCCAGCATTTT. Its protein product is CASSQPAGQGSNQPQHF. Complete variable domain (other parts from reference TRBV28 and TRBJ1-5): DVKVTQSSRYLVKRTGEKVFLECVQDMDHENMFWYRQDPGLGLRLIYFSYDVKMKEKGDIPEGYSVSREKKERFSLILESASTNQTSMYLCASSQPAGQGSNQPQHFGDGTRLSIL.

The chain employs TRBV29-1 and TRBJ1-2; 8 bases map to TRBD1. The CDR3 consists of 11 residues. Germline V CDR1 and CDR2: SQVTM, ANQGSEA. The junction had 4 bases not matched to a gene; V was cut back by 5 bases and J by 8 bases. CDR3 residues: CSVQTGVGYTF. CDR3 sequence (DNA): TGCAGCGTTCAGACAGGGGTCGGCTACACCTTC.

This rearrangement joins TRBV27 to TRBJ2-1; D might be TRBD1 or TRBD2, each matching 6 bases. The germline V gene has CDR1 MNHEY and CDR2 SMNVEV (reference sequence). This CDR3 region has 18 residues. With 6 bases removed from V and 3 bases from J, the gap between germline ends came to 24 bases. The CDR3 DNA is TGTGCCAGCAGCCTCAAGGGGGGATCTAGGGGGATCTACAATGAGCAGTTCTTC. This sequence encodes CASSLKGGSRGIYNEQFF.

This clone was observed once. This chain links TRBV19 with TRBJ2-5; no definite D call. Per the germline V gene, CDR1 is LNHDA and CDR2 is SQIVND (reference sequence). CDR3 length equals 15 residues. CDR3 residues: CASSAGPPNQETQYF. The CDR3 bases are TGTGCTTCATCGGCCGGGCCACCCAACCAAGAGACCCAGTACTTC.

The chain couples TRBV6-6 to TRBJ2-5; D gene unclear. The germline V and J ends were trimmed by 3 bases and 1 base, with 6 bases remaining between them. This CDR3 contains 13 residues. Germline CDR1 and CDR2: MNHNY and SVGAGI (reference sequence). The CDR3: CASSYPVQETQYF. In nucleotides, the CDR3 is TGTGCCAGCAGTTATCCGGTCCAAGAGACCCAGTACTTC.

The genes are TRBV21-1 and TRBJ1-5; no DNA check was done on the table's D call, TRBD1. TRBV21-1 is recorded as a pseudogene. The CDR3 length is 14 residues. The CDR3 sequence: CASSKVDRGQPQHF. In DNA, the CDR3 is TGTGCCAGCAGCAAAGTCGACAGGGGACAGCCCCAGCATTTT.

The chain is built from TRBV30 and TRBJ2-2, with D perhaps assigned TRBD1 or TRBD2 (5 bases each). The germline CDR1 and CDR2 sequences are GTSNPN and SVGIG (reference sequence). V lost 2 bases to trimming and J lost 5 bases, with 12 bases between them. CDR3 size: 14 residues. The CDR3 loop is CAWSPRGQTGELFF. CDR3 nucleotide sequence: TGTGCCTGGAGTCCGAGGGGCCAAACCGGGGAGCTGTTTTTT.